This TCR beta chain emerged from a study of CD8 T cells in Susac syndrome. Whole-study findings and limits: The study acknowledged a relatively small number of individuals in its TCR sequencing and HLA analysis.

In this sample, this clonotype turned up once. Its specificity is not known. It was treatment-naive patients with stable or active relapsing-remitting disease who made up the multiple sclerosis controls. The authors negatively isolated CD8+ and CD4+ T cells and FACS-enriched TEMRA cells. Germline CDR1 and CDR2: SGHNT and YYREEE (reference sequence). V lost 8 bases, J lost 8 bases, and 16 bases lay in between. CDR3 length equals 12 residues. Reverse transcription of roughly 0.5 to 1 ug RNA was performed with random hexamers. TCRdb reprocessed the immunoSEQ multiplex PCR reads with MiXCR, giving one entry per CDR3 protein. Of 250,000 or so distinct CDR3 sequences listed, around 93% are singletons.

The rearrangement joins TRBV5-4 to TRBJ1-1, with D perhaps TRBD1 (5 bases). The sequence derives from a human donor with multiple sclerosis. Sequencing was carried out using CD4+ T cells from PBMCs. Written as DNA, the CDR3 is TGTGCCAGTCATCAATGGGCAGGGGAAGCTTTCTTT. It specifies CASHQWAGEAFF.